The TCR beta chain described here comes from a study of Graves' ophthalmopathy and Graves' hyperthyroidism. Diagnosis relied on clinical symptoms, serum thyroxine, TRAb, thyroid ultrasound and orbital computed tomography. Germline values: CDR1 MNHEY, CDR2 SMNVEV (reference sequence). Trimming removed 1 base from V and 0 bases from J, with 7 bases in between. The CDR3 contains 16 residues. A note on this clonotype: Its antigen is unidentified.

Study outcomes and limitations: The 13-signature model separated ophthalmopathy from stable hyperthyroidism at almost 90% sensitivity and around 77% specificity. Blood also contained most of the expanded thyroid clonotypes above 0.001 frequency. Ophthalmopathy progression was predicted by the model at roughly 69% sensitivity and 72.22% specificity.

The authors amplified TCR beta CDR3 regions from RNA transcripts. In the first round, RT-PCR was carried out with HTBI primers, and a multiplex PCR formed the second round. TCRdb re-analysed the multiplex PCR reads in MiXCR, keeping a single row per CDR3 protein. This sample has about 400,000 distinct CDR3 sequences; about 18% occur once, and the top ten carry approximately 1.4%. The source of this sequence is a woman younger than 35 with Graves' ophthalmopathy. The sample taken for sequencing was peripheral blood. V usage is TRBV27 and J usage is TRBJ2-6; D is possibly TRBD2 (5 bases). Here the CDR3 reads CASSLFRGSGANVLTF. The CDR3 bases are TGTGCCAGCAGTTTATTTCGGGGCTCTGGGGCCAACGTCCTGACTTTC.